This T cell receptor beta chain was captured by sequencing in a study of blood T cell repertoires in COVID-19. Self-reported history from a screening survey and questionnaire set each donor's cohort. The repertoire was sequenced with immunoSEQ multiplex PCR; TCRdb's copy has only in-frame clones and lacks some. The top ten hold around 2% of the sample, which has hundreds of thousands of clones, 88% seen once. This CDR3 is built from 11 residues. V was shortened by 6 bases and J by 8 bases, with 14 bases between the two germline ends. CDR1 and CDR2 (germline): SQVTM, ANQGSEA. The origin of this receptor is a woman aged 55-70 years in a cohort exposed to, infected with or recovered from COVID-19 (not recorded which). Sequencing was performed on PBMCs or T cells enriched from blood (not recorded which). This rearrangement joins TRBV29-1 to TRBJ2-7, with D possibly TRBD2 on 7 matching bases. The CDR3 reads CSVMGGGKQYF. Written as DNA, the CDR3 is TGCAGCGTCATGGGGGGGGGCAAGCAGTACTTC.